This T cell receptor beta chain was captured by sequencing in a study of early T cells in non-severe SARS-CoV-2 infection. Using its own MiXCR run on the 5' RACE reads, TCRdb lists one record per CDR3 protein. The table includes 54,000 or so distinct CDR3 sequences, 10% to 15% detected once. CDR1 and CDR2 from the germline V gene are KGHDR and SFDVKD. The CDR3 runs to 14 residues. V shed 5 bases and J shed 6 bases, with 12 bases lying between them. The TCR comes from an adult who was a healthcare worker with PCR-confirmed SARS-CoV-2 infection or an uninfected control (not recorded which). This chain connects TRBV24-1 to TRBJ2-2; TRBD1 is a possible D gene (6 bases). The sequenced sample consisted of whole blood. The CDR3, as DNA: TGTGCCACCAGTGGTACAGGGTTTTCCGGGGAGCTGTTTTTT. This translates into CATSGTGFSGELFF.